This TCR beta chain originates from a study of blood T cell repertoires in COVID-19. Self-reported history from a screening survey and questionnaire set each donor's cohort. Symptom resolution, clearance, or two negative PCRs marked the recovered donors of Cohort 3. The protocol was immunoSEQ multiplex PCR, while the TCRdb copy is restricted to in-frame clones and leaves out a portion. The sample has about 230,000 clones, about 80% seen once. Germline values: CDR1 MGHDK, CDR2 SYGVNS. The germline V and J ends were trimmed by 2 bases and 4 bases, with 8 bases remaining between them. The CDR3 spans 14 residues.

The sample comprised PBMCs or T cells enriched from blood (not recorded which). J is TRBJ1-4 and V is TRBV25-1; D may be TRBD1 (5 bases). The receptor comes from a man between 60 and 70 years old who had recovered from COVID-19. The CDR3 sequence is CASSEGGGNEKLFF. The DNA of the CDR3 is TGTGCCAGCAGTGAAGGGGGGGGTAATGAAAAACTGTTTTTT.